The present TCR beta chain was sequenced within a study of Ad26.COV2.S vaccination and SARS-CoV-2 variants. Study-wide results and caveats: Similar non-spike TCR breadth was seen in vaccine and placebo recipients.

Of note for this clone: Antigen: not known.

Treatment: some 19 received Ad26.COV2.S at low or high dose, single or two shots; 5 received placebo; per-sample allocation not given. Sampling was done on day 63 after the first vaccine or placebo injection. Within Boston, the person who donated was an adult of 18-55 years. Per germline, CDR1 SGDLS and CDR2 YYNGEE. The CDR3 is made up of 14 amino acids. The V and J ends lost 3 bases and 9 bases respectively, with 16 bases between them. Clones were sequenced by immunoSEQ multiplex PCR, and TCRdb holds only the in-frame ones, with some missing. The sample has roughly 400,000 clones; less than 95% are singletons.

This sequence joins TRBV9 and TRBJ2-1; D ambiguous. The sequencing used peripheral blood, collected in a trial of Ad26.COV2.S vaccine versus placebo. The sequence came from a person between 18 and 60 years old who received the Ad26.COV2.S COVID-19 vaccine or a placebo. DNA of the CDR3: TGTGCCAGCAGCGACGAGAGGAGCTTCGGTGAGCAGTTCTTC. This encodes CASSDERSFGEQFF.